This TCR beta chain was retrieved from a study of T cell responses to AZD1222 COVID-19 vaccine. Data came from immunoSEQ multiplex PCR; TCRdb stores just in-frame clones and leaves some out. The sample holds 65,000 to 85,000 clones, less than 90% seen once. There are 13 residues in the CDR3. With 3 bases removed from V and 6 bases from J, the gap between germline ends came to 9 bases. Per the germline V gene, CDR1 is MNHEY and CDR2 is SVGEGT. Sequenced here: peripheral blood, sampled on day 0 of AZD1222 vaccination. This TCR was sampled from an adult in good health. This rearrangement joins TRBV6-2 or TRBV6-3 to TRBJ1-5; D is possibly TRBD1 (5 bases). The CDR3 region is CASSYAGIQPQHF. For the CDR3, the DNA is TGTGCCAGCAGTTATGCAGGGATTCAGCCCCAGCATTTT.